This entry concerns a single T cell receptor (beta chain). The antigen this receptor binds is unknown. Nothing much larger sits one base from this clone, and base qualities are not available. The V and J ends are trimmed by 4 bases and 11 bases, leaving 14 bases between them. According to the germline V gene, CDR1 reads SGHAT and CDR2 reads FQNNGV. The CDR3 sequence holds 12 residues, the cysteine and phenylalanine included. Solely the CDR3 DNA is kept, with 36 bases framed from the first base. This sample stems from a study of OX40 agonist ivuxolimab in advanced cancers. For the wider study: The costimulatory receptor OX40 (CD134) was targeted by ivuxolimab, a fully human IgG2 agonistic monoclonal antibody. Intravenous ivuxolimab was administered to patients every 2 weeks at six dose levels: 0.01, 0.1, 0.3, 1.5, 3 and 10 mg/kg. Of the roughly 54 patients in dose escalation, some 19 had hepatocellular carcinoma, some 15 had melanoma, 9 had renal cell carcinoma and 9 had head and neck cancer. In the dose-escalation cohort, approximately 82% of patients were male, and the mean age was approximately 60 years, with a range of roughly 20 to 80. Prior anti-PD-1, anti-PD-L1 or anti-CTLA-4 therapy was permitted, and checkpoint inhibitors had been received by about two fifths of dose-escalation patients. Partial responses occurred in three dose-escalation patients: two with cutaneous melanoma and one with hepatocellular carcinoma. Peripheral TCRbeta sequencing was intended to test whether TCR sequence diversity was altered and clonal T-cell expansion was caused by ivuxolimab. The paper covers the monotherapy dose-escalation part of the phase I ivuxolimab trial, which included N ≈ 50 patients.

Patients with a history of autoimmune disease or receiving systemic immunosuppression were excluded from the trial. Peripheral blood for TCR sequencing was collected from all dose cohorts at baseline, on cycle 4 day 1, and on cycle 7 day 1. Samples were obtained from an open-label, multicenter, first-in-human phase I dose-escalation trial of ivuxolimab. Adults with locally advanced or metastatic melanoma, renal cell carcinoma, hepatocellular carcinoma or head and neck squamous cell carcinoma were enrolled in the trial. CD4+ and CD8+ T cells were sorted separately from peripheral blood before TCR sequencing. What the research found in general, with its limitations: In the 0.1-3.0 mg/kg groups, partial responders were among the patients with the lowest normalized peripheral clonal expansion, particularly in CD8+ T cells. On average, CD8+ T cells showed more expanded clones than CD4+ T cells after ivuxolimab. Low levels of normalized T-cell clonal expansion were also seen in some patients who did not respond. Antigen specificity was not determined for the clonally expanded peripheral T cells. At doses from 0.1 to 3.0 mg/kg, clonal expansion was seen in both CD4+ and CD8+ blood T cells between baseline and week 6.

For sequencing of the TCRbeta CDR3 region, genomic DNA was extracted from the sorted cells. The immunoSEQ Assay was used to sequence the TCRbeta CDR3 regions. TCRdb took this table from immuneACCESS and kept in-frame rearrangements with V and J called. Such tables lack part of the clones; where checked against another copy, unresolved V genes explain under half of the gap, and the rest is unexplained. The sample profile shows around 20,000 clones; more than 65% of them were found once. The top ten clones comprise 16% of the sample. The V gene is TRBV11-2 and the J gene is TRBJ1-2; the D gene is perhaps TRBD1, on 5 matching bases. The starting material was CD4+ or CD8+ T cells sorted from blood, obtained in a trial of the OX40 agonist ivuxolimab. The receptor's source is an adult with an advanced solid tumor such as melanoma, head and neck, liver or kidney cancer. The nucleotide sequence reads as follows: TGTGCCAGCAGCTCCAATCCTGGGGGTTACACCTTC. Translated, this is CASSSNPGGYTF.